What follows are 5 T cell receptor beta chains derived from one specimen sequenced in a study of blood T cell repertoires in COVID-19. TCRdb's table, derived via immunoSEQ multiplex PCR, lists solely in-frame clones and lacks some. The sample holds 90,000 to 120,000 clones, roughly four fifths seen once. The source material was peripheral blood. The receptors derive from an older woman with acute or convalescent COVID-19.

The CDR3 loop reads CASSSFRVAGETQYF. The CDR3 bases are TGTGCCAGCTCATCCTTCCGGGTAGCTGGGGAGACCCAGTACTTC. The chain couples TRBV18 to TRBJ2-5; D is unclear. There are 15 residues in the CDR3. Between the trimmed V and J ends, which lost 5 bases and 5 bases, there was a span of 18 bases. Looked up from germline, CDR1 is KGHSH and CDR2 is LQKENI.

The V gene is TRBV2, the J gene TRBJ1-3; 7 positions match TRBD1. The CDR3 contains 14 residues. Germline V lookup: CDR1 SNHLY, CDR2 FYNNEI. V dropped 6 bases and J dropped 5; count of bases not matched to a gene: 7. The CDR3 coding sequence is TGTGCCAGCAGAGCAGGGGGATCTAGAAACACCATATATTTT. Its protein is CASRAGGSRNTIYF. The full variable domain, with the rest looked up from reference TRBV2 and TRBJ1-3, is EPEVTQTPSHQVTQMGQEVILRCVPISNHLYFYWYRQILGQKVEFLVSFYNNEISEKSEIFDDQFSVERPDGSNFTLKIRSTKLEDSAMYFCASRAGGSRNTIYFGEGSWLTVV.

V and J are TRBV2 and TRBJ2-3, with no clear D. Looked up from germline, CDR1 is SNHLY and CDR2 is FYNNEI. This CDR3 has 12 amino acids. Trimming cost V 8 bases and J 3 bases, with 9 bases left between them. The CDR3 DNA reads as TGTGCCAGCCGTCGGTGGACAGATACGCAGTATTTT. It translates to CASRRWTDTQYF.

The genes are TRBV10-2 and TRBJ2-3; tentatively, D is TRBD2 (7 bases). The CDR3 covers 13 residues. The V end was cut by 7 bases, the J end by 6 bases, with 14 bases between. Germline V gene lookup returns CDR1 WSHSY and CDR2 SAAADI. The CDR3 loop reads CASKGGGADTQYF. CDR3 coding DNA: TGCGCCAGCAAGGGTGGGGGGGCCGATACGCAGTATTTT.

This chain links TRBV5-6 with TRBJ2-1; D remains ambiguous. V was trimmed by 0 bases and J by 8 bases, leaving 15 bases between them. Germline V gene data show CDR1 as SGHDT and CDR2 as YYEEEE. The CDR3 spans 15 residues. This CDR3 reads CASSLAALWADEQFF. The CDR3 nucleotides read TGTGCCAGCAGCTTGGCCGCGCTGTGGGCCGATGAGCAGTTCTTC.